These 30 T cell receptor beta chains share one sample of origin, sequenced in a study of T cells in Graves' hyperthyroidism and ophthalmopathy. TCR beta CDR3 regions were amplified from RNA transcripts. The study used the HTBI primer set for a first-round RT-PCR of the TCR CDR3. TCRdb ran MiXCR on the multiplex PCR reads and lists one entry per CDR3 protein. The table lists some 690,000 distinct CDR3 sequences, around a sixth of them singletons, with about 14% in the top ten. The material sequenced was blood. These receptor sequences come from a man aged 45-65 years with Graves' hyperthyroidism.

The J gene is TRBJ1-2, the V gene TRBV19; D gene ambiguous. CDR1 is LNHDA and CDR2 is SQIVND in the germline V gene (reference sequence). V was clipped by 7 bases and J by 1 base, with 13 bases between them. This CDR3 spans 14 amino acids. CDR3 sequence: CASTKYQNNYGYTF. Written as DNA, the CDR3 is TGTGCCAGTACTAAATATCAGAATAACTATGGCTACACCTTC.

The chain combines TRBV19 with TRBJ2-7; D is unresolved. The germline gives CDR1 LNHDA, CDR2 SQIVND (reference sequence). The V and J ends lost 4 bases and 2 bases respectively, with 6 bases between them. The CDR3 consists of 12 residues. CDR3 DNA: TGTGCCAGTAGTACCTACACCTACGAGCAGTACTTC. As protein: CASSTYTYEQYF.

This clonotype occurred many times. This chain uses TRBV6-5 with TRBJ1-1, with no clear D. Trimming stripped 0 bases from V and 1 base from J, with 6 bases between. Germline V lookup: CDR1 MNHEY, CDR2 SVGAGI. The CDR3 sequence is 14 residues long. The CDR3 DNA reads as TGTGCCAGCAGTTACTCGACCAGGAACACTGAAGCTTTCTTT. This translates into CASSYSTRNTEAFF.

This clonotype occurred a few times. A read error is possible here, since a much larger clone lies one base away. The gene calls are TRBV28 and TRBJ1-2, with 10 bases that match TRBD1. Per the germline V gene, CDR1 is MDHEN and CDR2 is SYDVKM. The CDR3 spans 16 residues. CDR3 region: CASTVTGGSFSGGYNF. DNA of the CDR3: TGTGCCAGCACCGTGACAGGGGGCAGTTTTTCGGGCGGCTACAACTTC.

This clonotype was detected ten times or more. The V and J genes are TRBV27 and TRBJ2-3, with 7 bases that match TRBD2. CDR3 length: 17 amino acids. Trimming at V came to 5 bases and at J to 0 bases, leaving 11 bases not matched to a gene. Germline V gives CDR1 MNHEY, CDR2 SMNVEV (reference sequence). The CDR3 sequence: CASSRKSTSSSTDTQYF. CDR3 DNA: TGTGCCAGCAGTAGGAAGTCGACTAGCTCTAGCACAGATACGCAGTATTTT.

This clonotype was counted many times. The chain links TRBV6-1 to TRBJ2-7, with 7 bases matching TRBD1. V was clipped by 6 bases and J by 3 bases; unmatched bases: 11. CDR1 is MNHNS and CDR2 is SASEGT in the germline V gene. The CDR3 consists of 15 residues. The DNA of the CDR3 is TGTGCCAGCAGCGAATGGAAACAGGGGTTCTACGAGCAGTACTTC. Encoded protein: CASSEWKQGFYEQYF.

This clonotype was found many times. This chain uses TRBV28 with TRBJ2-7; D is possibly TRBD1 (5 bases). From germline, CDR1 is MDHEN and CDR2 SYDVKM. V lost 7 bases and J 0 bases, leaving 13 bases between the germline ends. The CDR3 is made up of 14 amino acids. CDR3 sequence: CASNSGQSSYEQYF. The CDR3 bases are TGTGCCAGCAACTCAGGGCAGAGCTCCTACGAGCAGTACTTC.

In this sample, this clonotype turned up a few times. This chain connects TRBV6-1 to TRBJ2-5, with TRBD2 identical over 9 bases. Germline V CDR1 and CDR2: MNHNS, SASEGT. V dropped 8 bases and J dropped 5; count of bases not matched to a gene: 6. The CDR3 covers 13 residues. The CDR3 region has the DNA TGTGCCAGCGCCCCTAGCGGGAAGGAGACCCAGTACTTC. Encoded protein: CASAPSGKETQYF.

This clonotype was seen many times. V and J are TRBV12-3 or TRBV12-4 and TRBJ2-5; D gene ambiguous. The CDR3 runs 14 residues. Trimming removed 6 bases at V and 2 bases at J, with 13 bases between. DNA of the CDR3: TGTGCCAGCAGGGGGAATTGGGGTCAAGAGACCCAGTACTTC. It translates to CASRGNWGQETQYF.

The V call is TRBV9, the J call TRBJ2-2, with D maybe TRBD2 (5 bases). The CDR3 totals 16 residues. The germline gives CDR1 SGDLS, CDR2 YYNGEE. Between the trimmed V and J ends, which lost 0 bases and 1 base, there was a span of 10 bases. CDR3 sequence reads: CASSVGAGRNTGELFF. The CDR3 DNA reads TGTGCCAGCAGCGTAGGGGCGGGCAGGAACACCGGGGAGCTGTTTTTT.

The chain uses TRBV19 and TRBJ1-4; 7 bases fit TRBD1. V gave up 8 bases and J gave up 0 bases; unmatched junction bases: 9. The CDR3 sequence is 16 residues long. CDR1 and CDR2 (germline): LNHDA, SQIVND (reference sequence). This chain's CDR3 is CASRTGQLATNEKLFF. The CDR3 bases are TGTGCCAGTCGGACGGGACAGCTTGCAACTAATGAAAAACTGTTTTTT. Filled out from reference TRBV19 and TRBJ1-4, the complete variable domain reads DGGITQSPKYLFRKEGQNVTLSCEQNLNHDAMYWYRQDPGQGLRLIYYSQIVNDFQKGDIAEGYSVSREKKESFPLTVTSAQKNPTAFYLCASRTGQLATNEKLFFGSGTQLSVL.

This clonotype has ten or more counts. CDR3 protein: CATSRDWDVSGNTIYF. The CDR3 region has the DNA TGTGCCACCAGCAGAGATTGGGACGTCTCTGGAAACACCATATATTTT. The rearrangement joins TRBV15 to TRBJ1-3; D possibly corresponds to TRBD1 (5 bases). The CDR3 sequence is 16 residues long. V lost 0 bases to trimming and J lost 0 bases, with 9 bases between them. In germline, CDR1 is LNHNV, CDR2 YYDKDF (reference sequence).

This clonotype was recorded at least ten times. The genes are TRBV30 and TRBJ2-5; 9 bases are a match to TRBD1. Germline CDR1 is GTSNPN and CDR2 is SVGIG (reference sequence). This CDR3 has 15 amino acids. The ends lost 3 bases at V and 5 bases at J; junction bases unmatched: 10. DNA of the CDR3: TGTGCCTGGAGCCCCGGGGACAGGGTAATCGAGACCCAGTACTTC. Translating it yields CAWSPGDRVIETQYF.

This clonotype occurred many times. The chain uses TRBV6-1 and TRBJ1-1, with a tentative D call TRBD1 (6 bases). Between the trimmed V and J ends, which lost 7 bases and 7 bases, there was a span of 13 bases. Germline-derived CDR1 and CDR2 are MNHNS and SASEGT. This CDR3 has 12 residues. CDR3 sequence reads: CASILGGREAFF. The CDR3 DNA reads TGTGCCAGCATCCTCGGGGGCCGTGAAGCTTTCTTT.

This clonotype has at least ten counts. The chain joins TRBV9 to TRBJ2-7, with D possibly TRBD1 on 6 matching bases. The CDR3 runs to 15 residues. Germline CDR1 reads SGDLS; CDR2 reads YYNGEE. The V end lost 0 bases, the J end lost 0 bases, and 10 bases lay between the germline ends. The CDR3 is CASSVAGHDSYEQYF. The CDR3 DNA reads TGTGCCAGCAGCGTAGCGGGACACGACTCCTACGAGCAGTACTTC.

This chain uses TRBV28 with TRBJ1-4; possibly TRBD1 for D (5 bases). The V gene lost 5 bases and the J gene lost 9 bases, with 16 bases spanning the gap. Germline CDR1 reads MDHEN; CDR2 reads SYDVKM. The CDR3 sequence is 14 residues long. CDR3 sequence reads: CASSLIGEWKKLFF. In DNA, the CDR3 is TGTGCCAGCAGTCTGATAGGGGAATGGAAAAAACTGTTTTTT.

This clonotype occurred many times. A junction end diverges from the germline sequence, so it may reflect a read error. CDR3 protein: CAGRSTGLPYGYTF. The CDR3 DNA sequence: TGTGCCGGGAGGTCGACAGGACTCCCATATGGCTACACCTTC. The rearrangement links TRBV30 to TRBJ1-2, with a tentative D call TRBD1 (6 bases). The CDR3 contains 14 residues. Germline lookup yields CDR1 GTSNPN and CDR2 SVGIG (reference sequence).

This clonotype came up many times. The chain uses TRBV28 and TRBJ2-7; the match to TRBD2 covers 9 bases. Germline CDR1 reads MDHEN; CDR2 reads SYDVKM. V dropped 3 bases and J dropped 3; count of bases not matched to a gene: 3. The CDR3 runs to 14 residues. The CDR3 nucleotides are TGTGCCAGCAGTTTGATAGCGGGAGTCTACGAGCAGTACTTC. Amino acids: CASSLIAGVYEQYF. Complete variable domain (other parts from reference TRBV28 and TRBJ2-7): DVKVTQSSRYLVKRTGEKVFLECVQDMDHENMFWYRQDPGLGLRLIYFSYDVKMKEKGDIPEGYSVSREKKERFSLILESASTNQTSMYLCASSLIAGVYEQYFGPGTRLTVT.

This clonotype was picked up many times. The J gene is TRBJ1-4, the V gene TRBV10-3; no clear D gene. V lost 6 bases and J lost 7, with 12 bases in between. The CDR3 totals 13 residues. Germline V gives CDR1 ENHRY, CDR2 SYGVKD. The CDR3 nucleotides read TGTGCCATCAGCGCCAACCCTGGTGAAAAACTGTTTTTT. Its translation: CAISANPGEKLFF.

Notes on this clonotype: A much more abundant neighbour one base away suggests this may be a read error. This rearrangement joins TRBV28 to TRBJ1-1, with no clear D. With 5 bases removed from V and 6 bases from J, the gap between germline ends came to 13 bases. CDR1 is MDHEN and CDR2 is SYDVKM in the germline V gene. This CDR3 contains 13 residues. CDR3 DNA: TGTGCCAGCAGTCGGGCGGTACGCTCTGAAGCTTTCTTT. Protein: CASSRAVRSEAFF.

This clonotype was counted many times. The chain recombines TRBV11-2 with TRBJ2-7, with D perhaps TRBD1 or TRBD2 (5 bases each). The V gene lost 5 bases and the J gene lost 3 bases, with 17 bases spanning the gap. This CDR3 comprises 15 residues. CDR1 and CDR2 from the germline V gene are SGHAT and FQNNGV. Here the CDR3 reads CASSQGQGPVYEQYF. CDR3 nucleotide sequence: TGTGCCAGCAGCCAAGGGCAGGGACCAGTCTACGAGCAGTACTTC.

This clonotype was counted between two and nine times. The chain joins TRBV28 to TRBJ2-2, with a possible D match to TRBD1 (5 bases). The CDR3 is made up of 14 amino acids. The V end lost 2 bases, the J end lost 4 bases, and 8 bases lay between the germline ends. CDR1 and CDR2 from the germline V gene are MDHEN and SYDVKM. The CDR3 sequence is CASSLDQGTGELFF. CDR3 nucleotide sequence: TGTGCCAGCAGTTTAGACCAGGGCACCGGGGAGCTGTTTTTT. The variable domain in full, with the rest retrieved from reference TRBV28 and TRBJ2-2, is DVKVTQSSRYLVKRTGEKVFLECVQDMDHENMFWYRQDPGLGLRLIYFSYDVKMKEKGDIPEGYSVSREKKERFSLILESASTNQTSMYLCASSLDQGTGELFFGEGSRLTVL.

This clonotype occurred a few times. The chain carries TRBV7-9 and TRBJ2-1; tentative D call: TRBD2 (5 bases). The CDR3 loop spans 14 amino acids. Trimming took off 5 bases at V and 8 bases at J, with 16 bases between the two ends. In germline, CDR1 is SEHNR, CDR2 FQNEAQ (reference sequence). CDR3 protein: CASSQEGERYEQFF. Written as DNA, the CDR3 is TGTGCCAGCAGCCAAGAGGGAGAGCGTTATGAGCAGTTCTTC.

This clonotype came up many times. CDR3 loop: CAIGGRSEGGANTGELFF. CDR3 coding DNA: TGTGCCATCGGGGGTAGGAGTGAGGGGGGAGCAAACACCGGGGAGCTGTTTTTT. The V call is TRBV10-3, the J call TRBJ2-2; tentatively, D is TRBD1 or TRBD2 (6 bases each). The germline CDR1 and CDR2 sequences are ENHRY and SYGVKD. Trimming took off 8 bases at V and 2 bases at J, with 24 bases between the two ends. The CDR3 has 18 residues.

J is TRBJ2-3 and V is TRBV20-1, with a tentative D call TRBD2 (7 bases). In germline, CDR1 is DFQATT, CDR2 SNEGSKA (reference sequence). The CDR3 has 14 residues. V was trimmed by 5 bases and J by 2 bases, leaving 14 bases between them. The CDR3 region is CSAAGAGDTDTQYF. DNA of the CDR3: TGCAGTGCTGCGGGAGCAGGGGACACAGATACGCAGTATTTT.

About this clonotype itself: A read error may produce the germline difference seen at one junction end. The chain carries TRBV2 and TRBJ2-7; possible D gene TRBD2, 6 bases. The V gene's germline CDR1 is SNHLY and CDR2 FYNNEI. This CDR3 spans 15 amino acids. The CDR3 sequence: CASSEVAGSNYEQHF. In DNA, the CDR3 is TGTGCCAGCAGTGAAGTCGCGGGATCTAACTACGAGCAGCACTTC.

Comment on this clonotype: Being one base from a much bigger clone, this may be a read error. The V call is TRBV11-2, the J call TRBJ1-1; D gene uncertain. CDR3 length: 13 residues. Germline loops: CDR1 SGHAT, CDR2 FQNNGV. The CDR3 coding sequence is TGTGCCAACAGCACTCATTTACCGACTGAAGCTTTCTTT. The encoded protein is CANSTHLPTEAFF.

Only a few counts were recorded for this clonotype. This sequence joins TRBV30 and TRBJ2-3, with a weak D call TRBD2 (6 bases). The CDR3 contains 13 residues. V was pared by 7 bases and J by 0 bases, with 11 bases between. The germline gives CDR1 GTSNPN, CDR2 SVGIG (reference sequence). This CDR3 reads CAYLAVSTDTQYF. CDR3 bases: TGTGCCTATTTAGCGGTTAGCACAGATACGCAGTATTTT. The full variable domain, completed using reference TRBV30 and TRBJ2-3, is SQTIHQWPATLVQPVGSPLSLECTVEGTSNPNLYWYRQAAGRGLQLLFYSVGIGQISSEVPQNLSASRPQDRQFILSSKKLLLSDSGFYLCAYLAVSTDTQYFGPGTRLTVL.

Worth noting for this clonotype: This clone may be a read error of a much larger clone one base away. The V call is TRBV11-2, the J call TRBJ2-1; D is undetermined. The CDR3 is made up of 16 amino acids. Germline assignment: CDR1 SGHAT and CDR2 FQNNGV. V shed 5 bases and J shed 8 bases, with 22 bases lying between them. In DNA, the CDR3 is TGTGCCAGCAGCACCCAGTCGGGTTCTGGAGCCGATGAGCAGTTCTTC. Amino acids: CASSTQSGSGADEQFF.

This chain joins TRBV5-6 and TRBJ1-2, with D maybe TRBD1 (6 bases). The CDR3 contains 12 residues. Per germline, CDR1 SGHDT and CDR2 YYEEEE. Trimming pared 6 bases from V and 6 bases from J, leaving 12 bases between. CDR3 in DNA: TGTGCCAGCACCAGGGCAGGGGATGGCTACACCTTC. Encoded protein: CASTRAGDGYTF. Full variable domain (remainder filled in from reference TRBV5-6 and TRBJ1-2): DAGVTQSPTHLIKTRGQQVTLRCSPKSGHDTVSWYQQALGQGPQFIFQYYEEEERQRGNFPDRFSGHQFPNYSSELNVNALLLGDSALYLCASTRAGDGYTFGSGTRLTVV.